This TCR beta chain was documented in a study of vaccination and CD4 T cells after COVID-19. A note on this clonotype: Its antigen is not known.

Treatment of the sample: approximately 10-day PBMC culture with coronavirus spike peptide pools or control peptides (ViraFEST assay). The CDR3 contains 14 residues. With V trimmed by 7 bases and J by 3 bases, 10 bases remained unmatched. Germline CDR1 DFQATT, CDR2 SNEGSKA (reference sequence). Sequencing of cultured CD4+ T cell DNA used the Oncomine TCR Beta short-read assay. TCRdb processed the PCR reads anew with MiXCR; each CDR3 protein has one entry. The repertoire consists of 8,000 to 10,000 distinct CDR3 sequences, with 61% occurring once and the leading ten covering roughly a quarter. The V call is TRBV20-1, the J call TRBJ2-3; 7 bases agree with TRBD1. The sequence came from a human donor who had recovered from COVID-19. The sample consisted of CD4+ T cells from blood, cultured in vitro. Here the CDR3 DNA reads TGCAGTGGCCGGGACCCACAGGGGACAGATACGCAGTATTTT. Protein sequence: CSGRDPQGTDTQYF.